This passage covers 10 T cell receptor beta chains from one sample sequenced in a study of blood T cell repertoires in COVID-19. This table comes from immunoSEQ multiplex PCR, and its TCRdb copy is limited to in-frame clones, with some not included. The sample lists about 200,000 clones, 80% to 90% occurring once. The sequenced sample was peripheral blood. Receptor source: a woman of 80 years or more with acute or convalescent COVID-19.

This chain links TRBV7-8 with TRBJ1-1; 7 bases line up with TRBD1. V was clipped by 3 bases and J by 4 bases; unmatched bases: 8. The CDR3 is 15 amino acids. Per germline, CDR1 SGHVS and CDR2 FQNEAQ. DNA of the CDR3: TGTGCCAGCAGCTTGTACAGGGGAATTCGCACTGAAGCTTTCTTT. Protein sequence: CASSLYRGIRTEAFF.

This clone occurred once. V is TRBV6-6 and J is TRBJ1-5; a weak D match, TRBD1 (5 bases). The V end lost 4 bases, the J end lost 0 bases, and 10 bases lay between the germline ends. The V gene's germline CDR1 is MNHNY and CDR2 SVGAGI (reference sequence). The CDR3 has 15 residues. The CDR3 is CASSLQAISNQPQHF. Here the CDR3 DNA reads TGTGCCAGCAGTTTACAGGCGATTAGCAATCAGCCCCAGCATTTT.

This clone was recorded only once. The V and J genes are TRBV9 and TRBJ2-1; TRBD2 matches 10 bases. This CDR3 comprises 13 residues. CDR1 is SGDLS and CDR2 is YYNGEE in the germline V gene. The J segment lost 7 bases and the V segment lost 4 bases, leaving 2 bases of the junction unmatched. The CDR3 coding sequence is TGTGCCAGCAGCATGGGACTAGCGAATGAGCAGTTCTTC. Its protein product is CASSMGLANEQFF.

The CDR3 sequence is CASSTGTSGSGEQFF. CDR3 DNA: TGTGCCAGCAGCACTGGGACTAGCGGGAGTGGCGAGCAGTTCTTC. The chain joins TRBV9 to TRBJ2-1, with 14 bases matching TRBD2. CDR1 and CDR2 from the germline V gene are SGDLS and YYNGEE. Trimming removed 4 bases from V and 10 bases from J; junction bases left unmatched: 7. This CDR3 is 15 amino acids long.

The rearrangement joins TRBV5-5 to TRBJ2-2; D is undetermined. Germline V CDR1 and CDR2: SGHKS, YYEKEE (reference sequence). Trimming took 1 base from V and 1 from J, leaving 11 bases between them. The CDR3 sequence is 16 residues long. The CDR3 reads CASSLPTTLNTGELFF. As DNA, the CDR3 is TGTGCCAGCAGCTTGCCAACTACACTGAACACCGGGGAGCTGTTTTTT. The full variable domain, completed using reference TRBV5-5 and TRBJ2-2, is DAGVTQSPTHLIKTRGQQVTLRCSPISGHKSVSWYQQVLGQGPQFIFQYYEKEERGRGNFPDRFSARQFPNYSSELNVNALLLGDSALYLCASSLPTTLNTGELFFGEGSRLTVL.

The CDR3 coding sequence is TGTGCCACCAGCAGACTAGCGGGAGGAAGCTACGAGCAGTACTTC. Its protein is CATSRLAGGSYEQYF. This rearrangement joins TRBV15 to TRBJ2-7, with 11 bases aligning to TRBD2. Germline V CDR1 and CDR2: LNHNV, YYDKDF (reference sequence). V was pared by 2 bases and J by 3 bases, with 3 bases of the junction left unmatched. The CDR3 is 15 residues long.

The chain links TRBV5-1 to TRBJ1-5, with 10 bases that match TRBD1. The V gene's germline CDR1 is SGHRS and CDR2 YFSETQ. This CDR3 has 14 residues. CDR3: CAGGDRGYCQPQHF. CDR3 coding DNA: TGCGCAGGAGGGGACAGGGGATATTGTCAGCCCCAGCATTTT.

V is TRBV30 and J is TRBJ1-6; 8 bases are a match to TRBD1. Germline V gene lookup returns CDR1 GTSNPN and CDR2 SVGIG (reference sequence). The CDR3 length is 13 residues. V gave up 3 bases and J gave up 9 bases; unmatched junction bases: 4. CDR3 in amino acids: CAWRRDRTSPLHF. CDR3 DNA: TGTGCCTGGAGGCGGGACAGGACTTCACCCCTCCACTTT. Using reference TRBV30 and TRBJ1-6 for the parts outside the CDR3, the full variable domain is SQTIHQWPATLVQPVGSPLSLECTVEGTSNPNLYWYRQAAGRGLQLLFYSVGIGQISSEVPQNLSASRPQDRQFILSSKKLLLSDSGFYLCAWRRDRTSPLHFGNGTRLTVT.

V usage is TRBV10-3 and J usage is TRBJ2-7; 14 nucleotides match TRBD2. The ends lost 6 bases at V and 3 bases at J; junction bases unmatched: 10. Germline CDR1 and CDR2: ENHRY and SYGVKD. This CDR3 spans 17 amino acids. The CDR3 sequence: CAISTRTSGRSFYEQYF. The CDR3 DNA reads TGTGCCATCAGCACCCGGACTAGCGGGAGGTCGTTCTACGAGCAGTACTTC.

This clone turned up a few times. The chain has TRBV10-3 and TRBJ1-6, with D perhaps TRBD1 (5 bases). The CDR3 has 15 residues. From germline, CDR1 is ENHRY and CDR2 SYGVKD. The V and J ends lost 2 bases and 7 bases respectively, with 12 bases between them. The CDR3 spells CAISEGQGRNSPLHF. The CDR3 region has the DNA TGTGCCATCAGTGAGGGGCAGGGTAGGAATTCACCCCTCCACTTT.